Reported below is one T cell receptor (beta chain). Its antigen is currently not known. Per-nucleotide qualities are absent, and no much larger clonotype sits a single base away. This specimen comes from a study of blood T cells in healthy people across ages (dated by TCRdb to between 2014 and 2016). General notes on the study: In model experiments, roughly one uniquely barcoded TCR beta cDNA molecule per two T cells was captured by template switching. Age-related changes in TCR beta repertoire diversity were measured in the study by deep sequencing normalized with unique cDNA molecular identifiers. Donors were grouped into four age groups: young (average roughly 17 years), middle-aged (approximately 41), aged (around 60) and long-lived (about 89). To avoid experimental bias, donors of different ages were spread randomly across the sequencing lanes. For two donors (one aged 18 to 30 and one aged 80 or older), the study analyzed two additional independent replicas of 1 million unique cDNA reads from the same blood draw. What the research found in general, with its limitations: Total diversity estimates from one million sequenced T cells were considered lower bounds and underestimates. A strong correlation was found between observed TCR beta diversity and the percentage of naive T cells measured by flow cytometry. Conclusive comparison of naive and antigen-experienced compartments was prevented by the profiling of bulk unsorted PBMCs. The CMV infection status of donors was not known, potentially confounding age-related changes in expanded clonotypes. Observed TCR beta diversity per million T cells fell roughly linearly with age, and a significant reduction was already apparent by age around 44. Compared with the aged group, more naive CD4+ T cells, fewer expanded clones and increased TCR diversity were shown by the long-lived group, suggesting age selection.

Systemically healthy Caucasian individuals from Russia, around 39 in total and aged about 6 to 90 years, were included as donors. Ten milliliters of peripheral blood were drawn from each donor into EDTA-treated Vacutainer tubes. Ficoll-Paque density-gradient centrifugation was used to isolate PBMCs, with at least 6.5 million per sample. Total RNA, at least 6 micrograms per sample, was extracted from PBMCs with Trizol reagent. For every donor, flow cytometry on a PBMC aliquot measured the percentage of naive CD45RAhigh/CD27high T cells. Libraries were made using 5' RACE. Sequencing relied on an Illumina HiSeq 2500. A second roughly 7 to 12 cycle PCR used a sample-barcoded 5' primer and a J-beta primer mix. Each TCR beta cDNA molecule received a unique molecular identifier from a template-switch 5' adaptor carrying 12 random nucleotides. Each sample yielded at least 3 million CDR3-containing paired-end reads. First-strand cDNA was synthesized from all RNA with the Mint cDNA synthesis kit, primed by a TRBC-specific oligonucleotide. All cDNA was treated with uracil-DNA glycosylase and then went through a first 18-cycle PCR with the universal primers M1SS and BC2_uni_R. The original pipeline was this. Each sample was normalized by randomly selecting 1 million high-quality reads, each carrying a distinct molecular identifier. Reads sharing molecular identifiers were discarded rather than binned into consensus sequences. CDR3 identification, clonotype clustering and error correction used MiTCR with a Q25 quality threshold and the strictest error-elimination algorithm. A nonparametric unseen species model using Euler transformation provided a lower-bound estimate of total TCR beta diversity. TCRdb reprocessing: public reads trimmed at Q25 with fastp, clones called with MiXCR, in-frame beta chains kept. Every CDR3 protein is listed once, alongside the most common genes and DNA of its rows. TCRdb, not the original authors, processed these V and J calls. This sample lists about 650,000 distinct CDR3 sequences; around 32% were detected once. The top ten hold 15% to 19% of the sample.

CDR1 is given as SNHLY and CDR2 as FYNNEI, both from the germline V gene. There are 16 amino acids in the CDR3, from cysteine to phenylalanine inclusive. Left in the record is the CDR3 DNA by itself, 48 bases read in frame from the first base. The clonotype comes from a woman of 80 years or more in good health. Donor details come from another sample of the same person, matched by shared clones. The rearranged segments are TRBV2 and TRBJ2-5; TRBD1 fits 12 bases in the junction. The J call is uncertain, as TRBJ2-7 better fits the DNA end. Sequenced material: blood. Here is the DNA: TGTGCCAGCAGGCTCGCACCGGGACAGGGGGCGGACGAGCAGTACTTC. Its protein is CASRLAPGQGADEQYF.